One and the same sample provided the 10 T cell receptor beta chains below, sequenced in a study of blood T cells in healthy people across ages. A second PCR of roughly 7 to 11 cycles used a sample-barcoded 5' primer and a J-beta primer mix. TCRdb reprocessed the 5' RACE reads with MiXCR, giving one entry per CDR3 protein. The sample comprises about 780,000 distinct CDR3 sequences, about 26% of which are singletons, and 2.5% to 3.5% rests with the top ten. A further study also used this sample, focusing on T cells of mothers and their children.

Source material: blood. The receptors originated from a boy aged 5 to 17 in good health.

This clonotype was counted only a few times. V usage is TRBV6-5 and J usage is TRBJ1-6; tentatively, D is TRBD1 (6 bases). The germline V gene encodes CDR1 MNHEY and CDR2 SVGAGI. CDR3 length: 13 residues. CDR3 bases: TGTGGCTGTGGGCAGGGGTATAATTCACCCCTCCACTTT. Its protein product is CGCGQGYNSPLHF.

The V and J genes are TRBV25-1 and TRBJ1-6; possible D gene TRBD1, 5 bases. Germline V CDR1 and CDR2: MGHDK, SYGVNS. CDR3 length equals 15 residues. Trimming left V 1 base short and J 6 bases short, with 10 bases between. The CDR3 loop reads CASSELAGSNSPLHF. The CDR3 DNA sequence: TGTGCCAGCAGTGAATTGGCAGGGTCTAATTCACCCCTCCACTTT.

This clonotype has more than one count but fewer than ten. V gene TRBV5-1 combines with J gene TRBJ2-1; 9 positions agree with TRBD2. With V trimmed by 1 base and J by 3 bases, 5 bases remained unmatched. Germline V lookup: CDR1 SGHRS, CDR2 YFSETQ. The CDR3 is 16 residues long. CDR3 in DNA: TGCGCCAGCAGCTTGCCGCGCGGGAGGGACTACAATGAGCAGTTCTTC. Translated, it gives CASSLPRGRDYNEQFF.

Only a few counts were recorded for this clonotype. The chain carries TRBV28 and TRBJ1-5, with TRBD1 matching 7 bases. CDR1 MDHEN and CDR2 SYDVKM come from the germline V gene. This CDR3 is 15 amino acids long. V shed 1 base and J 2 bases; nucleotides not matched to a gene: 2. CDR3 sequence: CASSLFTGGNQPQHF. DNA of the CDR3: TGTGCCAGCAGTTTATTTACAGGGGGCAATCAGCCCCAGCATTTT.

The rearrangement uses TRBV12-5 and TRBJ2-3; tentatively, D is TRBD1 or TRBD2 (5 bases each). The CDR3 spans 14 residues. V was cut by 4 bases and J by 5 bases, with 13 bases left in between. CDR1 is LGHNT and CDR2 is FRNRAP in the germline V gene. In DNA form, the CDR3 reads TGTGCTAGTGGTTCCGTGGGGGAACGAGATACGCAGTATTTT. It is translated as CASGSVGERDTQYF.

The chain uses TRBV4-1 and TRBJ2-5, with unresolved D. TRBJ2-1 explains the end of the DNA better; the J call may be wrong. The CDR3 is 15 amino acids. Germline values: CDR1 MGHRA, CDR2 YSYEKL. The CDR3, as DNA: TGCGCCAGCAGCCAGGGCCCGGCATTGAGGAATGAGCAGTTCTTC. This sequence encodes CASSQGPALRNEQFF.

The gene calls are TRBV11-2 and TRBJ2-3, with D unclear. This CDR3 is 14 amino acids long. V was shortened by 5 bases and J by 1 base, with 10 bases between the two germline ends. Per germline, CDR1 SGHAT and CDR2 FQNNGV. CDR3 sequence: CASSHRVRTDTQYF. The CDR3 DNA reads TGTGCCAGCAGCCACCGGGTGCGCACAGATACGCAGTATTTT.

This clonotype has a handful of counts. The chain uses TRBV9 and TRBJ1-1, with D perhaps TRBD1 (6 bases). Germline V CDR1 and CDR2: SGDLS, YYNGEE. V was clipped by 3 bases and J by 2 bases, with 14 bases between them. The CDR3 consists of 15 residues. CDR3 nucleotide sequence: TGTGCCAGCAGCGGTAGACAGGACCCTAACACTGAAGCTTTCTTT. The encoded protein is CASSGRQDPNTEAFF.

The chain has TRBV6-6 and TRBJ2-7; 7 bases map to TRBD1. Per germline, CDR1 MNHNY and CDR2 SVGAGI (reference sequence). This CDR3 spans 15 amino acids. V shed 6 bases, J shed 0 bases, and the junction held 8 bases outside the gene matches. The CDR3 reads CASRPQGPSSYEQYF. The DNA for the CDR3 is TGTGCCAGCAGACCACAGGGGCCAAGCTCCTACGAGCAGTACTTC.

This clonotype turned up a few times. V gene TRBV7-9 combines with J gene TRBJ1-1; D is unclear. Germline CDR1 is SEHNR and CDR2 is FQNEAQ (reference sequence). V lost 6 bases and J 10 bases, leaving 9 bases between the germline ends. This CDR3 is built from 10 residues. In DNA, the CDR3 is TGTGCCAGCAGTGAGGACCCAGCTTTCTTT. This sequence encodes CASSEDPAFF.